The next 4 T cell receptor beta chains were all read from a single sample in a study of shared clonotypes between healthy human individuals. Libraries were prepared by immunoSEQ multiplex PCR; TCRdb keeps only in-frame clonotypes and omits some of them. The data contain about 600,000 clones, around 97% of them singletons. The sequenced sample was naive CD4+ T cells sorted from blood. Stated subset: CD45RA+ positively selected. These receptors originate from a woman under 40 in good health.

The chain is built from TRBV6-5 and TRBJ2-7, with D possibly being TRBD1 (6 bases). Germline CDR1 reads MNHEY; CDR2 reads SVGAGI. V gave up 0 bases and J gave up 2 bases, with 14 bases separating them. The CDR3 sequence is 16 residues long. CDR3 nucleotides: TGTGCCAGCAGTTACTCCGCAGGGGCAGAGGCCTACGAGCAGTACTTC. This encodes CASSYSAGAEAYEQYF.

The chain has TRBV4-2 and TRBJ2-1; D is undetermined. The CDR3 runs 15 residues. Per germline, CDR1 LGHNA and CDR2 YNFKEQ. Trimming removed 1 base from V and 4 bases from J, with 11 bases in between. CDR3 region: CASSQGADSYNEQFF. The CDR3 DNA reads as TGTGCCAGCAGCCAAGGGGCTGATTCTTACAATGAGCAGTTCTTC.

The chain recombines TRBV28 with TRBJ2-3; possible D gene TRBD1, 5 bases. In germline, CDR1 is MDHEN, CDR2 SYDVKM. The V gene lost 6 bases and the J gene lost 0 bases, with 13 bases spanning the gap. This CDR3 spans 15 amino acids. The CDR3 protein is CASRPGQISTDTQYF. DNA for the CDR3: TGTGCCAGCAGACCAGGGCAAATAAGCACAGATACGCAGTATTTT.

The chain carries TRBV2 and TRBJ1-5, with D unclear. CDR3 length: 16 residues. From germline, CDR1 is SNHLY and CDR2 FYNNEI. The V end was cut by 5 bases, the J end by 0 bases, with 14 bases between. CDR3 sequence: CASSPGPPYSNQPQHF. For the CDR3, the DNA is TGTGCCAGCAGTCCGGGCCCACCTTATAGCAATCAGCCCCAGCATTTT.